The clone carrying this T cell receptor (beta chain) appeared many times. Antigen unknown. The CDR3 runs to 18 residues. The V and J ends lost 0 bases and 5 bases, in that order; junction bases with no gene match: 11. The germline V gene encodes CDR1 SGHAT and CDR2 FQNNGV. This entry belongs to a study of early T cells in non-severe SARS-CoV-2 infection. Looking at the study overall: Alpha and beta chains were unpaired, from unsorted whole-blood bulk RNA.

Overall study findings and caveats: Database matching using VDJdb favored anti-spike CD8 responses, with private and CD4 specificities left missing.

MiXCR was run by TCRdb on the 5' RACE reads, yielding one entry per CDR3 protein. The sample contains 98,000 or so distinct CDR3 sequences, approximately 11% of which appear only once. Sequences were obtained from whole blood. V usage is TRBV11-2 and J usage is TRBJ2-3; the match to TRBD2 covers 10 bases. The TCR originated in an adult who was a healthcare worker with PCR-confirmed SARS-CoV-2 infection or an uninfected control (not recorded which). CDR3 in DNA: TGTGCCAGCAGCTTAGAAGGGAGCGGGAGGGCTCTTAGAGATACGCAGTATTTT. It codes for CASSLEGSGRALRDTQYF.